The rows below give T cell receptor beta chains drawn from one sample of a study of blood T cell repertoires in COVID-19. Here immunoSEQ multiplex PCR was the method, and the copy in TCRdb shows in-frame clones only, minus some. In the table there are some 350,000 clones, more than 75% of which are singletons. Input material: peripheral blood. All receptors derive from a woman aged 50 to 65 with COVID-19, enrolled during active disease. Both conserved end residues are part of each CDR3. A D gene is named only where the DNA matches it firmly. Not all rows give a size; the values are once, few, many and, for expanded clones, a class.

D	J	size	V	CDR3	DNA
TRBD1	TRBJ2-1	-	TRBV24-1	CATSDSTGDRLSQDEQFF	TGTGCCACCAGTGATTCGACGGGGGACAGGCTTTCCCAGGATGAGCAGTTCTTC
-	TRBJ1-2	-	TRBV14	CASSQGQAYGYTF	TGTGCCAGCAGCCAAGGACAGGCGTATGGCTACACCTTC
TRBD1	TRBJ1-3	-	TRBV19	CASSTGTANWLYF	TGTGCCAGTAGCACCGGGACAGCCAACTGGCTCTATTTT
-	TRBJ2-5	-	TRBV16	CASSQSALSGGEETQYF	TGTGCCAGCAGCCAATCTGCTTTATCGGGGGGCGAGGAGACCCAGTACTTC
TRBD2	TRBJ2-1	-	TRBV5-1	CASNRLAGVHEQFF	TGCGCCAGCAACCGACTAGCGGGAGTGCATGAGCAGTTCTTC
TRBD2	TRBJ2-1	-	TRBV24-1	CATSLSGGVGQSEQFF	TGTGCCACCAGCCTTAGCGGGGGCGTTGGACAGAGTGAGCAGTTCTTC
-	TRBJ2-7	-	TRBV27	CASSLSAGSPVFYEQYF	TGTGCCAGCAGTTTATCTGCCGGGAGTCCGGTTTTCTACGAGCAGTACTTC
-	TRBJ1-1	-	TRBV23-1	CASSQSGGTEAFF	TGCGCCAGCAGTCAATCGGGAGGGACTGAAGCTTTCTTT
TRBD2	TRBJ2-1	-	TRBV5-1	CASSTGLAGDSEQFF	TGCGCCAGCAGCACTGGACTAGCGGGAGACAGTGAGCAGTTCTTC
-	TRBJ1-4	once	TRBV15	CATSRGSNPVGHGQGKLFF	TGTGCCACCAGCAGGGGGAGCAATCCGGTGGGACACGGGCAGGGGAAACTGTTTTTT
TRBD1	TRBJ1-5	-	TRBV4-1	CASSLDRGFNQPQHF	TGCGCCAGCAGCTTAGACAGGGGGTTCAATCAGCCCCAGCATTTT
-	TRBJ2-4	few	TRBV6-5	CASSYSFQGSDIQYF	TGTGCCAGCAGTTATTCCTTTCAGGGGTCGGACATTCAGTACTTC
-	TRBJ2-7	-	TRBV7-9	CASSSQGGGRYYEQYF	TGTGCCAGCAGCTCCCAAGGTGGGGGCAGATACTACGAGCAGTACTTC
TRBD1	TRBJ1-4	-	TRBV5-6	CASSFGQGGEKLFF	TGTGCCAGCAGCTTTGGACAGGGGGGTGAAAAACTGTTTTTT